This T cell receptor (beta chain) came from a study of blood T cell repertoires in COVID-19. V lost 6 bases to trimming and J lost 7 bases; unmatched junction nucleotides: 5. Germline CDR1 and CDR2: MNHEY and SMNVEV (reference sequence). The CDR3 runs to 13 residues. The repertoire was sequenced with immunoSEQ multiplex PCR; TCRdb's copy has only in-frame clones and lacks some. The sample shows about 190,000 clones, 75% to 95% of them seen only once. The V gene is TRBV27, the J gene TRBJ2-1, with 8 bases aligning to TRBD1. Sample: peripheral blood. The clonotype originates from a man aged 45-60 years with acute or convalescent COVID-19. CDR3: CASRRQGANEQFF. DNA for the CDR3: TGTGCCAGCAGGCGTCAGGGGGCGAATGAGCAGTTCTTC.